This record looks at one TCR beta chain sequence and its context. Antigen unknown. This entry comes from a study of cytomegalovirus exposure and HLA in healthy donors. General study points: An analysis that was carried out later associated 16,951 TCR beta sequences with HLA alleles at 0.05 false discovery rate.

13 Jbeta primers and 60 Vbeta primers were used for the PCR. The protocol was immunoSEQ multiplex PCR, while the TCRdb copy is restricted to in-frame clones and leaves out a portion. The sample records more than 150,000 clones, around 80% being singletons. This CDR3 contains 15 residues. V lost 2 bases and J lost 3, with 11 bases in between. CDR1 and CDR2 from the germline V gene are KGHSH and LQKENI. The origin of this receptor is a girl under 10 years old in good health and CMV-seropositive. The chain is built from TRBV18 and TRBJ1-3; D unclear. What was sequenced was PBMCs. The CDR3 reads CASSPSEDFGNTIYF. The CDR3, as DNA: TGTGCCAGCTCACCATCCGAGGATTTTGGAAACACCATATATTTT.